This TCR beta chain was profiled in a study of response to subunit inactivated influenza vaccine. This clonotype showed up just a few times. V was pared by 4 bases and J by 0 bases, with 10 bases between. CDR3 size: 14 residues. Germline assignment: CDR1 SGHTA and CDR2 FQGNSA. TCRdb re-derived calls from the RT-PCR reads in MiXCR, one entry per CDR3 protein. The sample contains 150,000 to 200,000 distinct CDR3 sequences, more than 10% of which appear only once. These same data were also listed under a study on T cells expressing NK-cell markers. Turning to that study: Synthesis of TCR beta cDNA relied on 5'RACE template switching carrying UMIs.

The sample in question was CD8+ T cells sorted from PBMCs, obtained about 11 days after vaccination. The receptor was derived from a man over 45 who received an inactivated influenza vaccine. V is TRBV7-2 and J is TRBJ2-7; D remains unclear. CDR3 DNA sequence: TGTGCCAGCAGCTCCCGGGTCCCCTCCTACGAGCAGTACTTC. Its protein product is CASSSRVPSYEQYF.